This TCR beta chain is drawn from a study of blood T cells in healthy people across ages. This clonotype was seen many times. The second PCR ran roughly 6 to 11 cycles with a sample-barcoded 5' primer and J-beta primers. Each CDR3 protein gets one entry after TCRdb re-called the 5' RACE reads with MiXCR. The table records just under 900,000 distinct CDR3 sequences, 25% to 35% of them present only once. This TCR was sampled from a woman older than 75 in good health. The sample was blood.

The CDR3 coding sequence is TGTGCCAGCACCTCAGCAGGGGCTGGGGCCAACGTCCTGACTTTC. Translation gives CASTSAGAGANVLTF. The chain links TRBV14 to TRBJ2-6; tentative D call: TRBD1 (6 bases). The V gene's germline CDR1 is SGHDN and CDR2 FVKESK. Trimming removed 7 bases from V and 2 bases from J, with 12 bases in between. The CDR3 loop spans 15 amino acids.